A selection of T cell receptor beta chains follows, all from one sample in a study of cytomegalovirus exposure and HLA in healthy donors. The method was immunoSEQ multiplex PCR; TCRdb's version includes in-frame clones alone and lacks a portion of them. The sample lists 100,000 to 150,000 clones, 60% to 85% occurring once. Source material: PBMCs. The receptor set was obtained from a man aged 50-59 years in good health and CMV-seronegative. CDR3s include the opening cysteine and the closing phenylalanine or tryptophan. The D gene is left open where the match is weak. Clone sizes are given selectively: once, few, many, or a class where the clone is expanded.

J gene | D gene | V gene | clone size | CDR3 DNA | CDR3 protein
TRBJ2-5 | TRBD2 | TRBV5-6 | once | TGTGCCAGCAGCTTGGTTGGGCGGGGGGGGCAAGAGACCCAGTACTTC | CASSLVGRGGQETQYF
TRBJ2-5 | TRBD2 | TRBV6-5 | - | TGTGCCAGCAGTTTAGTAGCGGGGAGCAGGGAGACCCAGTACTTC | CASSLVAGSRETQYF
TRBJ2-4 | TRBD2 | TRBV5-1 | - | TGCGCCAGCAGCCCCGGGACTAGTTGGTTGTCGGCCAAAAACATTCAGTACTTC | CASSPGTSWLSAKNIQYF
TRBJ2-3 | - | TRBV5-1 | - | TGCGCCAGCAGCTTGTCGTGGAGGGGAGACTCCACAGATACGCAGTATTTT | CASSLSWRGDSTDTQYF
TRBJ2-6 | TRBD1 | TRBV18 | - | TGTGCCAGCTCACCGGGGACAGGGGCTGGGGCCAACGTCCTGACTTTC | CASSPGTGAGANVLTF
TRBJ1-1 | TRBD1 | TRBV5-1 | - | TGCGCCAGCAGCTGGGCCGGGACAGAGAACACTGAAGCTTTCTTT | CASSWAGTENTEAFF
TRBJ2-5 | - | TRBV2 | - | TGTGCCAGCAGCGGGGTCTTTACGGAGACCCAGTACTTC | CASSGVFTETQYF
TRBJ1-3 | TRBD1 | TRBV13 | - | TGTGCCAGCAGCTTAGGAAAGCCGGGACAGGGAAGAACTGGAAACACCATATATTTT | CASSLGKPGQGRTGNTIYF
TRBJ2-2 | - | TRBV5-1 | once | TGCGCCAGCTCATCGGTACCCGGGGAGCTGTTTTTT | CASSSVPGELFF
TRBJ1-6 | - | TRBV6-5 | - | TGTGCCACAACAACCGAAGGGGAGGATTCACCCCTCCACTTT | CATTTEGEDSPLHF
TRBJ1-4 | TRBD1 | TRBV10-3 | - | TGTGCCATCAGTGAGGACAGGGGTGAAAAACTGTTTTTT | CAISEDRGEKLFF
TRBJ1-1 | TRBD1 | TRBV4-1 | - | TGCGCCAGCAGCCAAGGGGCGGACAGGGAGGGGACTGAAGCTTTCTTT | CASSQGADREGTEAFF
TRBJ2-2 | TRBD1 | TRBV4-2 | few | TGTGCCAGCAGCCAAGATTCCGGGACAGGGGCCGGGGAGCTGTTTTTT | CASSQDSGTGAGELFF
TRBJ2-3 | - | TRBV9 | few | TGTGCCAGCAGCGTATTCGGCAGGGAAACAGATACGCAGTATTTT | CASSVFGRETDTQYF
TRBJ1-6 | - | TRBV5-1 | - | TGCGCCAGCAGCCAGGGACTGGGAAGCTCCTATAATTCACCCCTCCACTTT | CASSQGLGSSYNSPLHF
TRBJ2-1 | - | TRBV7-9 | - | TGTGCCAGCAGCCTAGACGGCCTTCGGGCCTACAATGAGCAGTTCTTC | CASSLDGLRAYNEQFF
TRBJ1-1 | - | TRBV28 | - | TGTGCCAGCAGTTTAGGCGGCGGGGGGAACACTGAAGCTTTCTTT | CASSLGGGGNTEAFF
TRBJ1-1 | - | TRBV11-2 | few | TGTGCCAGCAGCCCACAGATGAACACTGAAGCTTTCTTT | CASSPQMNTEAFF
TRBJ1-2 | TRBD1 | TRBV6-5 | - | TGTGCCAGCAACACTGGGACAGCTAACTATGGCTACACCTTC | CASNTGTANYGYTF
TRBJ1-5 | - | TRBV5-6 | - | TGTGCCAGCAGCCATCAGGGCCGTTGGGGTCCCAATCAGCCCCAGCATTTT | CASSHQGRWGPNQPQHF
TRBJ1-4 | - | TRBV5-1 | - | TGCGCCAGCAGCTTCGGGACTGCAACTAATGAAAAACTGTTTTTT | CASSFGTATNEKLFF
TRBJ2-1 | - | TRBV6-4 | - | TGTTCCAGCAGTCCGACAGAGATCTCCTACAATGAGCAGTTCTTC | CSSSPTEISYNEQFF
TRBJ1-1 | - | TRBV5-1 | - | TGCGCCAGCAGCTTGGAACAACTGAACACTGAAGCTTTCTTT | CASSLEQLNTEAFF
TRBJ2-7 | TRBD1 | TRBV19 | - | TGTGCCAGTATGGCCCGGGACAGAACCTACGAGCAGTACTTC | CASMARDRTYEQYF
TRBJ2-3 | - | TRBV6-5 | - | TGTGCCAGCAGTTACGGGCGGGCGTACACAGATACGCAGTATTTT | CASSYGRAYTDTQYF
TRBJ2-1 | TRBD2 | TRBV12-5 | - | TGTGCTAGTGGTTTGGTAGTCGGGGGGGTGGCCAATGAGCAGTTCTTC | CASGLVVGGVANEQFF
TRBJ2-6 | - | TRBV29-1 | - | TGCAGCGTGACAGGAAGCTCTGGGGCCAACGTCCTGACTTTC | CSVTGSSGANVLTF
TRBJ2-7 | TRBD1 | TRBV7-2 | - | TGTGCCAGCAGACCACCGACAGGGCGCTCCTACGAGCAGTACTTC | CASRPPTGRSYEQYF
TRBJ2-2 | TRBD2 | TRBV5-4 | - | TGTGCCAGCAGCTTGAGCAGCGGGGGAACCGGGGAGCTGTTTTTT | CASSLSSGGTGELFF
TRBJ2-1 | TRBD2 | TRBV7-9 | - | TGTGCCAGCACCTTTTCGGGGGGGTACAATGAGCAGTTCTTC | CASTFSGGYNEQFF